This is a list of T cell receptor beta chains from one sample in a study of lymphopenia after photon versus proton radiotherapy. Assay used: immunoSEQ multiplex PCR; TCRdb lists only in-frame clones, some missing. The sample yields about 61,000 clones, around 88% seen once. The sample consisted of peripheral blood, taken from a patient treated with photon-based radiotherapy. Receptor source: a middle-aged man with gastric cancer. CDR3s include the opening cysteine and the closing phenylalanine or tryptophan. A D gene is named only where the DNA matches it firmly. Rows may omit the clone size; those that give it use once, few, many or a size class.

d_gene: .
abundance: .
v_gene: TRBV11-2
j_gene: TRBJ2-7
CDR3aa: CASSLARTPSYEQYF
CDR3nt: TGTGCCAGCAGCTTAGCCCGGACACCCTCCTACGAGCAGTACTTC

d_gene: .
abundance: .
v_gene: TRBV19
j_gene: TRBJ2-3
CDR3aa: CASSIGGRGSRTDTQYF
CDR3nt: TGTGCCAGTAGTATAGGGGGGCGGGGGAGCCGCACAGATACGCAGTATTTT

d_gene: .
abundance: .
v_gene: TRBV18
j_gene: TRBJ1-3
CDR3aa: CASSPWTEDSGNTIYF
CDR3nt: TGTGCCAGCTCACCGTGGACAGAAGACTCTGGAAACACCATATATTTT

d_gene: .
abundance: .
v_gene: TRBV7-9
j_gene: TRBJ2-5
CDR3aa: CASSHWDRRTQYF
CDR3nt: TGTGCCAGCAGCCATTGGGACCGCCGGACCCAGTACTTC

d_gene: TRBD1
abundance: .
v_gene: TRBV18
j_gene: TRBJ2-3
CDR3aa: CASSPPGTGGDTQYF
CDR3nt: TGTGCCAGCTCACCACCGGGTACAGGGGGAGATACGCAGTATTTT

d_gene: .
abundance: once
v_gene: TRBV7-7
j_gene: TRBJ1-3
CDR3aa: CASSVGRPGSGNTIYF
CDR3nt: TGTGCTAGCAGCGTGGGTCGACCCGGGTCTGGAAACACCATATATTTT

d_gene: TRBD2
abundance: .
v_gene: TRBV5-5
j_gene: TRBJ2-5
CDR3aa: CASSLENGLAVRGAQYF
CDR3nt: TGTGCCAGCAGCTTGGAAAACGGACTAGCGGTCCGTGGGGCCCAGTACTTC

d_gene: .
abundance: .
v_gene: TRBV19
j_gene: TRBJ1-3
CDR3aa: CASRRTASSGNTIYF
CDR3nt: TGTGCCAGTAGGAGGACCGCTAGCTCTGGAAACACCATATATTTT

d_gene: .
abundance: .
v_gene: TRBV5-6
j_gene: TRBJ1-2
CDR3aa: CASSLVGNYGYTF
CDR3nt: TGTGCCAGCAGCTTGGTGGGAAACTATGGCTACACCTTC

d_gene: TRBD1
abundance: .
v_gene: TRBV5-1
j_gene: TRBJ2-2
CDR3aa: CASSLEFGTGNTGELFF
CDR3nt: TGCGCCAGCAGCTTGGAATTTGGGACAGGAAACACCGGGGAGCTGTTTTTT

d_gene: .
abundance: .
v_gene: TRBV9
j_gene: TRBJ1-1
CDR3aa: CASTGEGNTEAFF
CDR3nt: TGTGCCAGCACGGGGGAGGGGAACACTGAAGCTTTCTTT

d_gene: .
abundance: .
v_gene: TRBV5-4
j_gene: TRBJ2-3
CDR3aa: CASSLGRRQRTDTQYF
CDR3nt: TGTGCCAGCAGCTTGGGTAGAAGACAGCGCACAGATACGCAGTATTTT

d_gene: .
abundance: .
v_gene: TRBV2
j_gene: TRBJ1-4
CDR3aa: CASSEVGYRGEKLFF
CDR3nt: TGTGCCAGCAGTGAAGTGGGGTATCGTGGTGAAAAACTGTTTTTT

d_gene: .
abundance: .
v_gene: TRBV7-3
j_gene: TRBJ1-2
CDR3aa: CASSQNPGPHGYTF
CDR3nt: TGTGCCAGCAGCCAAAACCCGGGGCCTCATGGCTACACCTTC

d_gene: .
abundance: .
v_gene: TRBV4-1
j_gene: TRBJ1-1
CDR3aa: CASSQVIGTRNTEAFF
CDR3nt: TGCGCCAGCAGCCAAGTGATTGGGACGCGGAACACTGAAGCTTTCTTT

d_gene: TRBD1
abundance: once
v_gene: TRBV10-3
j_gene: TRBJ2-2
CDR3aa: CAISQGAGELFF
CDR3nt: TGTGCCATCAGTCAGGGGGCCGGGGAGCTGTTTTTT

d_gene: .
abundance: .
v_gene: TRBV6-1
j_gene: TRBJ1-1
CDR3aa: CATILWTGNTEAFF
CDR3nt: TGTGCCACCATTCTTTGGACGGGTAACACTGAAGCTTTCTTT

d_gene: .
abundance: .
v_gene: TRBV5-1
j_gene: TRBJ1-4
CDR3aa: CASSLGGRATNEKLFF
CDR3nt: TGCGCCAGCAGCTTGGGGGGAAGGGCAACTAATGAAAAACTGTTTTTT

d_gene: TRBD2
abundance: .
v_gene: TRBV2
j_gene: TRBJ2-5
CDR3aa: CASSISGGGRETQYF
CDR3nt: TGTGCCAGCAGTATTAGCGGGGGCGGCAGGGAGACCCAGTACTTC

d_gene: .
abundance: .
v_gene: TRBV15
j_gene: TRBJ1-4
CDR3aa: CATSRESVGQANEKLFF
CDR3nt: TGTGCCACCAGCAGAGAGTCGGTGGGTCAGGCTAATGAAAAACTGTTTTTT

d_gene: TRBD1
abundance: .
v_gene: TRBV5-1
j_gene: TRBJ1-2
CDR3aa: CASSLDRINYGYTF
CDR3nt: TGCGCCAGCAGCCTGGACAGGATTAACTATGGCTACACCTTC

d_gene: .
abundance: once
v_gene: TRBV19
j_gene: TRBJ2-7
CDR3aa: CASSIGRYYEQYF
CDR3nt: TGTGCCAGTAGTATAGGGAGATACTACGAGCAGTACTTC

d_gene: TRBD1
abundance: once
v_gene: TRBV4-1
j_gene: TRBJ1-1
CDR3aa: CASRRQGGGTEAFF
CDR3nt: TGCGCCAGCAGACGACAGGGCGGGGGAACTGAAGCTTTCTTT

d_gene: TRBD1
abundance: .
v_gene: TRBV7-2
j_gene: TRBJ1-6
CDR3aa: CASSLGQGSNSPLHF
CDR3nt: TGTGCCAGCAGCTTAGGACAGGGCTCGAATTCACCCCTCCACTTT

d_gene: .
abundance: .
v_gene: TRBV14
j_gene: TRBJ2-1
CDR3aa: CASSQDVLWGNLFYNEQFF
CDR3nt: TGTGCCAGCAGCCAAGACGTGTTGTGGGGAAACCTTTTCTACAATGAGCAGTTCTTC

d_gene: TRBD1
abundance: .
v_gene: TRBV5-6
j_gene: TRBJ2-5
CDR3aa: CASSLTGQGLSTETQYF
CDR3nt: TGTGCCAGCAGCTTGACCGGACAGGGGTTGTCAACAGAGACCCAGTACTTC

d_gene: .
abundance: .
v_gene: TRBV11-2
j_gene: TRBJ2-3
CDR3aa: CASSLPRGWSDTQYF
CDR3nt: TGTGCCAGCAGCTTACCCCGGGGATGGTCAGATACGCAGTATTTT

d_gene: .
abundance: .
v_gene: TRBV9
j_gene: TRBJ2-2
CDR3aa: CASRYPAGTGELFF
CDR3nt: TGTGCCAGCAGATACCCCGCGGGGACCGGGGAGCTGTTTTTT

d_gene: .
abundance: once
v_gene: TRBV7-9
j_gene: TRBJ1-3
CDR3aa: CASSLSGNTIYF
CDR3nt: TGTGCCAGCAGCTTAAGCGGAAACACCATATATTTT

d_gene: TRBD1
abundance: .
v_gene: TRBV4-3
j_gene: TRBJ2-3
CDR3aa: CASSQGPGQGFDTQYF
CDR3nt: TGCGCCAGCAGCCAAGGTCCGGGACAGGGGTTTGATACGCAGTATTTT

d_gene: .
abundance: .
v_gene: TRBV27
j_gene: TRBJ2-2
CDR3aa: CASSLYDRYTGELFF
CDR3nt: TGTGCCAGCAGTTTGTACGACAGATACACCGGGGAGCTGTTTTTT

d_gene: .
abundance: .
v_gene: TRBV4-3
j_gene: TRBJ2-4
CDR3aa: CASSQNRENIQYF
CDR3nt: TGCGCCAGCAGCCAAAATAGGGAAAACATTCAGTACTTC

d_gene: TRBD2
abundance: once
v_gene: TRBV5-4
j_gene: TRBJ2-3
CDR3aa: CASSTGGEGDTQYF
CDR3nt: TGTGCCAGCAGCACCGGGGGGGAAGGCGATACGCAGTATTTT

d_gene: .
abundance: .
v_gene: TRBV14
j_gene: TRBJ2-1
CDR3aa: CASSQDWAGKQFF
CDR3nt: TGTGCCAGCAGCCAAGATTGGGCAGGGAAGCAGTTCTTC

d_gene: .
abundance: once
v_gene: TRBV11-2
j_gene: TRBJ1-2
CDR3aa: CASSKGNYGYTF
CDR3nt: TGTGCCAGCAGCAAGGGTAACTATGGCTACACCTTC

d_gene: .
abundance: .
v_gene: TRBV2
j_gene: TRBJ2-7
CDR3aa: CASSVTGYEQYF
CDR3nt: TGTGCCAGCAGTGTAACAGGTTACGAGCAGTACTTC

d_gene: TRBD1
abundance: few
v_gene: TRBV6-5
j_gene: TRBJ1-2
CDR3aa: CASRAGGNGYTF
CDR3nt: TGTGCCAGCAGGGCAGGGGGTAATGGCTACACCTTC

d_gene: .
abundance: .
v_gene: TRBV19
j_gene: TRBJ2-7
CDR3aa: CASSIGGRTYEQYF
CDR3nt: TGTGCCAGTAGTATAGGGGGTCGAACCTACGAGCAGTACTTC

d_gene: TRBD1
abundance: .
v_gene: TRBV6-1
j_gene: TRBJ1-1
CDR3aa: CASSGQGRRNTEAFF
CDR3nt: TGTGCCAGCAGTGGACAGGGGAGGAGGAACACTGAAGCTTTCTTT

d_gene: .
abundance: .
v_gene: TRBV27
j_gene: TRBJ2-7
CDR3aa: CASSLSIGSGRREQYF
CDR3nt: TGTGCCAGCAGTTTATCGATAGGGTCCGGACGGCGCGAGCAGTACTTC

d_gene: .
abundance: .
v_gene: TRBV29-1
j_gene: TRBJ2-2
CDR3aa: CSVYRNTGELFF
CDR3nt: TGCAGCGTTTACAGGAACACCGGGGAGCTGTTTTTT

d_gene: .
abundance: .
v_gene: TRBV5-4
j_gene: TRBJ1-6
CDR3aa: CASTPRSNPNSPLHF
CDR3nt: TGTGCCAGCACCCCCCGGAGCAACCCTAATTCACCCCTCCACTTT

d_gene: .
abundance: .
v_gene: TRBV9
j_gene: TRBJ2-3
CDR3aa: CASGGRPDTQYF
CDR3nt: TGTGCCAGCGGCGGACGTCCGGATACGCAGTATTTT

d_gene: .
abundance: .
v_gene: TRBV19
j_gene: TRBJ2-7
CDR3aa: CASSIGGYEQYF
CDR3nt: TGTGCCAGTAGTATAGGAGGCTACGAGCAGTACTTC

d_gene: TRBD1
abundance: once
v_gene: TRBV6-5
j_gene: TRBJ1-3
CDR3aa: CASSPQGAGNTIYF
CDR3nt: TGTGCCAGCAGTCCACAGGGGGCTGGAAACACCATATATTTT

d_gene: .
abundance: .
v_gene: TRBV6-1
j_gene: TRBJ1-1
CDR3aa: CASREQPRETEAFF
CDR3nt: TGTGCCAGCAGAGAGCAGCCAAGGGAGACTGAAGCTTTCTTT

d_gene: TRBD2
abundance: .
v_gene: TRBV5-1
j_gene: TRBJ2-7
CDR3aa: CASSPGLADLYEQYF
CDR3nt: TGCGCCAGCAGCCCGGGACTAGCGGACCTGTACGAGCAGTACTTC

d_gene: TRBD2
abundance: once
v_gene: TRBV5-6
j_gene: TRBJ2-5
CDR3aa: CASSQLGTSGSQETQYF
CDR3nt: TGTGCCAGCAGTCAGCTTGGGACTAGCGGGAGCCAAGAGACCCAGTACTTC

d_gene: .
abundance: .
v_gene: TRBV6-5
j_gene: TRBJ2-3
CDR3aa: CASSYEPEDTQYF
CDR3nt: TGTGCCAGCAGTTACGAGCCAGAAGATACGCAGTATTTT

d_gene: TRBD1
abundance: .
v_gene: TRBV2
j_gene: TRBJ1-5
CDR3aa: CASKSDRAAQPQHF
CDR3nt: TGTGCCAGCAAGTCCGACAGGGCCGCTCAGCCCCAGCATTTT

d_gene: TRBD1
abundance: .
v_gene: TRBV4-3
j_gene: TRBJ2-7
CDR3aa: CASSQDRGTYEQYF
CDR3nt: TGCGCCAGCAGCCAGGACAGGGGAACCTACGAGCAGTACTTC

d_gene: .
abundance: .
v_gene: TRBV7-3
j_gene: TRBJ1-6
CDR3aa: CASKLRVPGSNSPLHF
CDR3nt: TGTGCCAGCAAACTCAGGGTACCCGGTAGTAATTCACCCCTCCACTTT

d_gene: .
abundance: .
v_gene: TRBV7-2
j_gene: TRBJ1-5
CDR3aa: CASSPEGGVGQPQHF
CDR3nt: TGTGCCAGCAGCCCCGAGGGGGGCGTCGGTCAGCCCCAGCATTTT

d_gene: .
abundance: once
v_gene: TRBV19
j_gene: TRBJ2-2
CDR3aa: CASSPRSGELFF
CDR3nt: TGTGCCAGTAGTCCGCGGTCCGGGGAGCTGTTTTTT

d_gene: .
abundance: .
v_gene: TRBV2
j_gene: TRBJ1-5
CDR3aa: CASSEGQLWMEPQHF
CDR3nt: TGTGCCAGCAGTGAAGGGCAGTTGTGGATGGAGCCCCAGCATTTT

d_gene: .
abundance: .
v_gene: TRBV9
j_gene: TRBJ1-2
CDR3aa: CASSVGGGGDDYGYTF
CDR3nt: TGTGCCAGCAGCGTTGGAGGAGGAGGGGACGACTATGGCTACACCTTC

d_gene: .
abundance: .
v_gene: TRBV2
j_gene: TRBJ1-4
CDR3aa: CASSEEGSRWDEKLFF
CDR3nt: TGTGCCAGCAGTGAAGAGGGGAGCAGGTGGGACGAAAAACTGTTTTTT

d_gene: .
abundance: .
v_gene: TRBV6-1
j_gene: TRBJ1-3
CDR3aa: CASSEVPDHSGNTIYF
CDR3nt: TGTGCCAGCAGTGAAGTACCGGACCACTCTGGAAACACCATATATTTT

d_gene: .
abundance: few
v_gene: TRBV6-1
j_gene: TRBJ2-1
CDR3aa: CASSGYRVLGNEQFF
CDR3nt: TGTGCCAGCAGCGGGTATCGGGTTCTGGGCAATGAGCAGTTCTTC